The rows below give T cell receptor beta chains drawn from one sample of a study of blood T cell repertoires in COVID-19. The assay was immunoSEQ multiplex PCR, and TCRdb's table has in-frame clones only and misses some. The sample contains roughly 52,000 clones, 85% to 90% of which appear only once. Sequenced sample: peripheral blood. The receptors come from a man in his fifties with acute or convalescent COVID-19. The CDR3 runs from the conserved cysteine through the conserved F or W. A D gene is named only where the DNA matches it firmly. Not all rows give a size; the values are once, few, many and, for expanded clones, a class.

D gene	V gene	J gene	clone size	CDR3 protein	CDR3 DNA
NA	TRBV7-6	TRBJ2-5	NA	CASSFRVRPQETQYF	TGTGCCAGCAGTTTCAGGGTCAGGCCCCAAGAGACCCAGTACTTC
TRBD1	TRBV30	TRBJ1-1	NA	CASAGTGVVEAFF	TGTGCCTCCGCCGGGACAGGGGTCGTTGAAGCTTTCTTT
TRBD1	TRBV10-3	TRBJ2-7	once	CATRTGGNYEQYF	TGTGCCACGCGGACAGGGGGCAACTACGAGCAGTACTTC
TRBD1	TRBV3-1/TRBV3-2	TRBJ2-4	NA	CASSHPLFGQVNIQYF	TGTGCCAGCAGCCATCCCCTTTTTGGACAGGTAAACATTCAGTACTTC
TRBD1	TRBV5-4	TRBJ2-3	NA	CASSKPTTGAADTQYF	TGTGCCAGCAGTAAACCGACCACAGGGGCGGCAGATACGCAGTATTTT
TRBD1	TRBV18	TRBJ2-7	NA	CASSQGQGAEQYF	TGTGCCAGCTCACAGGGACAGGGGGCAGAGCAGTACTTC
NA	TRBV4-2	TRBJ2-7	NA	CASSQMMQGGREQYF	TGTGCCAGCAGCCAGATGATGCAGGGGGGACGCGAGCAGTACTTC
TRBD2	TRBV3-1/TRBV3-2	TRBJ2-5	NA	CASSQGGGRETQYF	TGTGCCAGCAGCCAAGGCGGGGGGCGGGAGACCCAGTACTTC
TRBD2	TRBV9	TRBJ2-3	NA	CASSVEGLAGGPGTDTQYF	TGTGCCAGCAGCGTAGAAGGACTAGCGGGGGGGCCTGGCACAGATACGCAGTATTTT
TRBD1	TRBV5-6	TRBJ1-1	NA	CASSPGQNFEAFF	TGTGCCAGCAGCCCGGGACAGAACTTTGAAGCTTTCTTT
NA	TRBV12-3/TRBV12-4	TRBJ2-1	NA	CASSSRGANEQFF	TGTGCCAGCAGTTCTCGGGGGGCGAATGAGCAGTTCTTC
NA	TRBV30	TRBJ1-5	NA	CAWSVATDQPQHF	TGTGCCTGGAGTGTGGCAACCGATCAGCCCCAGCATTTT
TRBD1	TRBV6-5	TRBJ1-5	NA	CASNQGAGQPQHF	TGTGCCAGCAATCAGGGGGCCGGTCAGCCCCAGCATTTT
NA	TRBV5-4	TRBJ2-1	NA	CASSLAVGNEQFF	TGTGCCAGCAGCTTGGCCGTCGGGAATGAGCAGTTCTTC
TRBD1	TRBV14	TRBJ2-7	NA	CASSQDLPGGREQYF	TGTGCCAGCAGCCAAGATTTGCCAGGGGGCCGCGAGCAGTACTTC
NA	TRBV25-1	TRBJ1-2	NA	CASSAAGDYGYTF	TGTGCCAGCAGTGCGGCAGGGGACTATGGCTACACCTTC
NA	TRBV20-1	TRBJ2-3	NA	CSASGRVTDTQYF	TGCAGTGCTAGTGGGCGGGTCACAGATACGCAGTATTTT
TRBD1	TRBV12-3/TRBV12-4	TRBJ1-3	NA	CATWTGPGNTIYF	TGTGCCACTTGGACAGGCCCTGGAAACACCATATATTTT
TRBD1	TRBV6-5	TRBJ2-7	NA	CASRDRGYEQYF	TGTGCCAGCAGAGACAGGGGCTACGAGCAGTACTTC
TRBD2	TRBV11-3	TRBJ2-7	NA	CASSLEGGRAYEQYF	TGTGCCAGCAGCTTAGAGGGCGGGAGGGCCTACGAGCAGTACTTC
NA	TRBV30	TRBJ1-6	once	CAWNRGYSPLHF	TGTGCCTGGAATAGGGGGTACTCACCCCTCCACTTT
NA	TRBV7-9	TRBJ1-3	NA	CASSLALAAIQTGNTIYF	TGTGCCAGCAGCTTAGCGCTGGCCGCCATACAAACAGGAAACACCATATATTTT